This T cell receptor (beta chain) was retrieved from a study of blood T cells in healthy people across ages. The CDR3 length is 12 residues. Losses at the gene ends were 5 bases for V and 3 bases for J; bases not matched to a gene: 3. Germline V gene lookup returns CDR1 DFQATT and CDR2 SNEGSKA (reference sequence). Combining a sample-barcoded 5' primer with a J-beta primer mix, a second PCR ran for roughly 7 to 12 cycles. MiXCR, run by TCRdb on the 5' RACE reads, gives a single entry per CDR3 protein. Of under 800,000 distinct CDR3 sequences in the sample, around 21% are singletons; the top ten hold about 3.6%. This clonotype was observed a few times.

V gene TRBV20-1 combines with J gene TRBJ1-2; 7 bases map to TRBD1. The source is a man aged 65 to 79 in good health. Sequenced: blood. CDR3 nucleotide sequence: TGCAGTGCTGACAGGGTAGACTATGGCTACACCTTC. It translates to CSADRVDYGYTF.